Each of the 25 T cell receptor beta chains below was sequenced from the same sample in a study of blood T cell repertoires in COVID-19. Sequencing was performed with immunoSEQ multiplex PCR; in TCRdb, only in-frame clones are kept and a portion is missing. The sample has 150,000 to 200,000 clones; 75% to 85% are singletons. The source material was peripheral blood. These receptors were obtained from an older woman with COVID-19, enrolled during active disease.

The CDR3 protein is CASSAGLFTDTQYF. The CDR3 nucleotides read TGTGCCAGCAGTGCGGGACTATTCACAGATACGCAGTATTTT. This chain uses TRBV6-4 with TRBJ2-3, with 7 nucleotides matching TRBD2. V shed 4 bases and J 2 bases; nucleotides not matched to a gene: 3. CDR1 and CDR2 (germline): MRHNA, SNTAGT. This CDR3 comprises 14 residues.

This sequence joins TRBV6-5 and TRBJ2-4; 11 bases map to TRBD2. CDR1 is MNHEY, CDR2 SVGAGI, per germline. The CDR3 covers 15 residues. The trim removed 4 bases at V and 4 bases at J, leaving 3 bases unmatched. This CDR3 reads CASSLRLAGKNIQYF. The CDR3 nucleotides are TGTGCCAGCAGTTTGAGACTAGCGGGGAAAAACATTCAGTACTTC.

This clone appeared many times. The gene calls are TRBV27 and TRBJ2-6; TRBD1 matches at 11 bases. Germline CDR1 and CDR2: MNHEY and SMNVEV (reference sequence). The CDR3 extends over 18 amino acids. V lost 6 bases, J lost 0 bases, and 7 bases stayed unmatched. The CDR3 spells CASSPGGTGGSGANVLTF. The CDR3 DNA is TGTGCCAGCAGCCCCGGGGGGACAGGGGGCTCTGGGGCCAACGTCCTGACTTTC.

The rearrangement joins TRBV7-2 to TRBJ2-1, with a weak D call TRBD2 (6 bases). Trimming took off 3 bases at V and 8 bases at J, with 11 bases between the two ends. CDR3 length: 13 residues. Germline V lookup: CDR1 SGHTA, CDR2 FQGNSA. CDR3 bases: TGTGCCAGCAGCTTGACTAGGGAGGATGAGCAGTTCTTC. Its protein is CASSLTREDEQFF.

This clone is a singleton in its sample. This chain joins TRBV14 and TRBJ2-5; D might be TRBD1 (5 bases). The germline V gene encodes CDR1 SGHDN and CDR2 FVKESK. Trimming took 5 bases from V and 1 from J, leaving 14 bases between them. This CDR3 region has 15 residues. CDR3 in DNA: TGTGCCAGCAGCGTTCAGGGCCGGTCCCAAGAGACCCAGTACTTC. Translation gives CASSVQGRSQETQYF.

V is TRBV5-1 and J is TRBJ2-2, with 12 bases fitting TRBD2. Germline loops: CDR1 SGHRS, CDR2 YFSETQ. This CDR3 has 20 amino acids. Germline trimming cut 1 base from V and 0 bases from J; bases unmatched to any gene: 10. CDR3 in DNA: TGCGCCAGCAGCTTGTTCGGGACTAGCGGGTTGGAGTCGAACACCGGGGAGCTGTTTTTT. Protein: CASSLFGTSGLESNTGELFF.

The V gene is TRBV9, the J gene TRBJ1-1; D gene uncertain. V lost 0 bases and J lost 5, with 11 bases in between. This CDR3 comprises 14 residues. Germline V gene lookup returns CDR1 SGDLS and CDR2 YYNGEE. The CDR3 sequence is CASSVGTGSTEAFF. The CDR3 DNA is TGTGCCAGCAGCGTAGGGACGGGAAGTACTGAAGCTTTCTTT.

The chain couples TRBV18 to TRBJ1-5; 9 bases map to TRBD1. V gave up 5 bases and J gave up 5 bases; unmatched junction bases: 13. CDR3 length equals 17 residues. Germline CDR1 KGHSH, CDR2 LQKENI. Here the CDR3 reads CASSEVHTGGSDQPQHF. Written as DNA, the CDR3 is TGTGCCAGCTCAGAGGTCCATACAGGGGGCAGCGATCAGCCCCAGCATTTT.

The V call is TRBV15, the J call TRBJ2-1; D is perhaps TRBD2 (7 bases). The V gene lost 8 bases and the J gene lost 7 bases, with 18 bases spanning the gap. In germline, CDR1 is LNHNV, CDR2 YYDKDF (reference sequence). The CDR3 has 14 amino acids. CDR3 DNA sequence: TGTGCCACCTCCCTCGGGGGGCGCGGGAATGAGCAGTTCTTC. It yields the protein CATSLGGRGNEQFF.

This chain links TRBV11-1 with TRBJ1-1; D possibly corresponds to TRBD1 (5 bases). V was shortened by 1 base and J by 1 base, with 10 bases between the two germline ends. Germline CDR1 reads SGHAT; CDR2 reads FQDESV (reference sequence). This CDR3 has 15 residues. The CDR3 region has the DNA TGTGCCAGCAGCTTAGACGGGGGGAAGAACACTGAAGCTTTCTTT. As protein: CASSLDGGKNTEAFF.

The J gene is TRBJ1-2, the V gene TRBV5-4, with 9 bases fitting TRBD1. CDR3 size: 14 residues. Losses at the gene ends were 4 bases for V and 8 bases for J; bases not matched to a gene: 9. Germline loops: CDR1 SGHNT, CDR2 YYREEE (reference sequence). DNA for the CDR3: TGTGCCAGCAGCGGGGAACAGGGGGCGTCGGGCTACACCTTC. It translates to CASSGEQGASGYTF.

This chain joins TRBV11-2 and TRBJ1-2; the match to TRBD1 covers 8 bases. CDR1 is SGHAT and CDR2 is FQNNGV in the germline V gene. This CDR3 spans 17 amino acids. V lost 5 bases and J lost 0; bases outside the gene matches: 11. The CDR3 region has the DNA TGTGCCAGCAGCCCGGGACAGGTCCTAAAAGCTAACTATGGCTACACCTTC. Protein: CASSPGQVLKANYGYTF.

The CDR3 DNA is TGCAGCGCCCGCGGGGGGCTTTTAGGGGACACCGGGGAGCTGTTTTTT. This translates into CSARGGLLGDTGELFF. The gene calls are TRBV29-1 and TRBJ2-2, with TRBD2 identical over 8 bases. The CDR3 contains 16 residues. Trimming removed 7 bases from V and 3 bases from J; junction bases left unmatched: 13. The germline V gene encodes CDR1 SQVTM and CDR2 ANQGSEA.

This sequence joins TRBV6-5 and TRBJ2-7; TRBD2 might be the D (6 bases). Per the germline V gene, CDR1 is MNHEY and CDR2 is SVGAGI. The ends were cut back, 6 bases at V and 3 bases at J, with 15 bases in the middle. This CDR3 contains 14 residues. The CDR3 is CASRLGLASYEQYV. The CDR3 DNA reads TGTGCCAGCAGACTGGGGCTAGCGAGCTACGAGCAGTACGTC.

The rearrangement uses TRBV7-6 and TRBJ2-7; possible D gene TRBD2, 5 bases. Trimming pared 6 bases from V and 3 bases from J, leaving 12 bases between. The CDR3 length is 13 residues. The germline V gene encodes CDR1 SGHVS and CDR2 FNYEAQ. The CDR3 DNA reads as TGTGCCAGCAGTGAGGGCCGGGACTACGAGCAGTACTTC. Its protein product is CASSEGRDYEQYF. The full variable domain, with the rest looked up from reference TRBV7-6 and TRBJ2-7, is GAGVSQSPRYKVTKRGQDVALRCDPISGHVSLYWYRQALGQGPEFLTYFNYEAQQDKSGLPNDRFSAERPEGSISTLTIQRTEQRDSAMYRCASSEGRDYEQYFGPGTRLTVT.

This chain connects TRBV7-9 to TRBJ1-1; 12 nucleotides line up with TRBD1. Germline trimming cut 2 bases from V and 5 bases from J; bases unmatched to any gene: 12. This CDR3 has 18 residues. Germline V gene data show CDR1 as SEHNR and CDR2 as FQNEAQ (reference sequence). The CDR3 coding sequence is TGTGCCAGCAGCTTACCGGGACAGGGGGCTGAATATGGGACTGAAGCTTTCTTT. Amino acid sequence: CASSLPGQGAEYGTEAFF. The complete variable domain, with remaining parts taken from reference TRBV7-9 and TRBJ1-1, reads DTGVSQNPRHKITKRGQNVTFRCDPISEHNRLYWYRQTLGQGPEFLTYFQNEAQLEKSRLLSDRFSAERPKGSFSTLEIQRTEQGDSAMYLCASSLPGQGAEYGTEAFFGQGTRLTVV.

The chain recombines TRBV3-1 (or the pseudogene TRBV3-2) with TRBJ2-1; TRBD2 might be the D (6 bases). Trimming pared 5 bases from V and 15 bases from J, leaving 20 bases between. Germline V lookup: CDR1 LGHDT, CDR2 YNNKEL (reference sequence). This CDR3 region has 13 residues. CDR3 residues: CASSDSGGGDVFF. DNA for the CDR3: TGTGCCAGCAGCGACTCTGGGGGAGGAGATGTGTTCTTC.

This clone was detected ten times or more. The J gene is TRBJ1-1, the V gene TRBV27; 8 bases fit TRBD1. With V trimmed by 0 bases and J by 1 base, 7 bases remained unmatched. The CDR3 is 17 residues long. CDR1 MNHEY and CDR2 SMNVEV come from the germline V gene (reference sequence). Written as DNA, the CDR3 is TGTGCCAGCAGTTTATCGTCGGGACAGGTCGAGAACACTGAAGCTTTCTTT. Protein product: CASSLSSGQVENTEAFF.

This chain connects TRBV28 to TRBJ2-3; tentatively, D is TRBD2 (6 bases). From germline, CDR1 is MDHEN and CDR2 SYDVKM. The CDR3 has 16 residues. V lost 11 bases and J lost 4, with 25 bases in between. CDR3 in DNA: TGTGCCCTTAGCGGTGAAGGGCGATTTAGGGCAGATACGCAGTATTTT. Translated: CALSGEGRFRADTQYF.

The chain recombines TRBV10-1 with TRBJ2-5; possibly TRBD1 for D (6 bases). The ends were cut back, 0 bases at V and 0 bases at J, with 20 bases in the middle. This CDR3 has 19 amino acids. CDR1 is WNHNN, CDR2 SYGVQD, per germline (reference sequence). The CDR3 sequence is CASSESIRPGQPYQETQYF. The CDR3 region has the DNA TGCGCCAGCAGTGAGTCGATACGCCCGGGACAACCGTACCAAGAGACCCAGTACTTC.

The chain carries TRBV3-1 (or the pseudogene TRBV3-2) and TRBJ2-1; 10 bases line up with TRBD2. The CDR3 loop spans 18 amino acids. CDR1 and CDR2 from the germline V gene are LGHDT and YNNKEL (reference sequence). V shed 0 bases, J shed 7 bases, and the junction held 12 bases outside the gene matches. Written as DNA, the CDR3 is TGTGCCAGCAGCCAAGATACGTTTCTACTAGCGGGATTAAATGAGCAGTTCTTC. This codes for CASSQDTFLLAGLNEQFF.

This clone showed up just a few times. The V gene is TRBV9, the J gene TRBJ2-1, with a tentative D call TRBD2 (5 bases). V lost 3 bases, J lost 5 bases, and 15 bases lay in between. This CDR3 is 15 amino acids long. Per germline, CDR1 SGDLS and CDR2 YYNGEE. The CDR3 bases are TGTGCCAGCAGCGCCGACGGGAACTACCACAATGAGCAGTTCTTC. Translating it yields CASSADGNYHNEQFF. The full variable domain, with the rest looked up from reference TRBV9 and TRBJ2-1, is DSGVTQTPKHLITATGQRVTLRCSPRSGDLSVYWYQQSLDQGLQFLIQYYNGEERAKGNILERFSAQQFPDLHSELNLSSLELGDSALYFCASSADGNYHNEQFFGPGTRLTVL.

The chain is built from TRBV9 and TRBJ2-5; unclear D gene. CDR1 is SGDLS, CDR2 YYNGEE, per germline. The CDR3 is 13 residues long. V gave up 2 bases and J gave up 4 bases, with 9 bases separating them. The CDR3 DNA is TGTGCCAGCAGCGTCTTTCCGCGAGAGACCCAGTACTTC. Translation: CASSVFPRETQYF.

V is TRBV20-1 and J is TRBJ2-7; 8 bases match TRBD1. The J segment lost 6 bases and the V segment lost 3 bases, leaving 7 bases of the junction unmatched. Germline CDR1 reads DFQATT; CDR2 reads SNEGSKA (reference sequence). This CDR3 contains 13 residues. The CDR3 spells CSASSWTGFEQYF. CDR3 in DNA: TGCAGTGCTAGTTCCTGGACAGGGTTCGAGCAGTACTTC.

The chain has TRBV11-2 and TRBJ2-1; 8 positions match TRBD2. Germline assignment: CDR1 SGHAT and CDR2 FQNNGV. This CDR3 is built from 15 residues. V lost 3 bases and J lost 7; bases outside the gene matches: 8. CDR3 protein: CASSLAPGGFNEQFF. The CDR3 DNA follows: TGTGCCAGCAGCTTGGCGCCGGGGGGGTTTAATGAGCAGTTCTTC.